The sequence of this TCR beta chain was determined in a study of T cell repertoires in cytomegalovirus infection. The wider study: CMV epitopes, recently identified HLA-C-restricted and well-studied HLA-B-restricted, were used.

TCRdb called the reads again in MiXCR, with one record for every CDR3 protein. The table has 680,000 or so distinct CDR3 sequences, around 31% seen once; the top ten hold roughly 18%. This clonotype has only a few counts. Its target is unknown. Study-wide points: Carriers of CMV plus the relevant HLA were identified by cumulative public TCR beta family frequency. HLA-C-restricted CMV clonotypes gave the most frequent clonotype in two of eight donors.

The sample in question was cultured PBMCs, obtained from culture after CMV antigen stimulation. This TCR was recovered from a human donor in good health (CMV status not recorded). Some clones in this sample may be carry-over from other donors' samples.

CDR3 protein: CASSQKGGGAADTQYF. The DNA for the CDR3 is TGTGCCAGCAGCCAAAAGGGGGGGGGGGCCGCAGATACGCAGTATTTT. The chain joins TRBV4-2 to TRBJ2-3; D is possibly TRBD2 (7 bases). Trimming cost V 2 bases and J 4 bases, with 16 bases left between them. Germline loops: CDR1 LGHNA, CDR2 YNFKEQ. The length of the CDR3 is 16 residues.